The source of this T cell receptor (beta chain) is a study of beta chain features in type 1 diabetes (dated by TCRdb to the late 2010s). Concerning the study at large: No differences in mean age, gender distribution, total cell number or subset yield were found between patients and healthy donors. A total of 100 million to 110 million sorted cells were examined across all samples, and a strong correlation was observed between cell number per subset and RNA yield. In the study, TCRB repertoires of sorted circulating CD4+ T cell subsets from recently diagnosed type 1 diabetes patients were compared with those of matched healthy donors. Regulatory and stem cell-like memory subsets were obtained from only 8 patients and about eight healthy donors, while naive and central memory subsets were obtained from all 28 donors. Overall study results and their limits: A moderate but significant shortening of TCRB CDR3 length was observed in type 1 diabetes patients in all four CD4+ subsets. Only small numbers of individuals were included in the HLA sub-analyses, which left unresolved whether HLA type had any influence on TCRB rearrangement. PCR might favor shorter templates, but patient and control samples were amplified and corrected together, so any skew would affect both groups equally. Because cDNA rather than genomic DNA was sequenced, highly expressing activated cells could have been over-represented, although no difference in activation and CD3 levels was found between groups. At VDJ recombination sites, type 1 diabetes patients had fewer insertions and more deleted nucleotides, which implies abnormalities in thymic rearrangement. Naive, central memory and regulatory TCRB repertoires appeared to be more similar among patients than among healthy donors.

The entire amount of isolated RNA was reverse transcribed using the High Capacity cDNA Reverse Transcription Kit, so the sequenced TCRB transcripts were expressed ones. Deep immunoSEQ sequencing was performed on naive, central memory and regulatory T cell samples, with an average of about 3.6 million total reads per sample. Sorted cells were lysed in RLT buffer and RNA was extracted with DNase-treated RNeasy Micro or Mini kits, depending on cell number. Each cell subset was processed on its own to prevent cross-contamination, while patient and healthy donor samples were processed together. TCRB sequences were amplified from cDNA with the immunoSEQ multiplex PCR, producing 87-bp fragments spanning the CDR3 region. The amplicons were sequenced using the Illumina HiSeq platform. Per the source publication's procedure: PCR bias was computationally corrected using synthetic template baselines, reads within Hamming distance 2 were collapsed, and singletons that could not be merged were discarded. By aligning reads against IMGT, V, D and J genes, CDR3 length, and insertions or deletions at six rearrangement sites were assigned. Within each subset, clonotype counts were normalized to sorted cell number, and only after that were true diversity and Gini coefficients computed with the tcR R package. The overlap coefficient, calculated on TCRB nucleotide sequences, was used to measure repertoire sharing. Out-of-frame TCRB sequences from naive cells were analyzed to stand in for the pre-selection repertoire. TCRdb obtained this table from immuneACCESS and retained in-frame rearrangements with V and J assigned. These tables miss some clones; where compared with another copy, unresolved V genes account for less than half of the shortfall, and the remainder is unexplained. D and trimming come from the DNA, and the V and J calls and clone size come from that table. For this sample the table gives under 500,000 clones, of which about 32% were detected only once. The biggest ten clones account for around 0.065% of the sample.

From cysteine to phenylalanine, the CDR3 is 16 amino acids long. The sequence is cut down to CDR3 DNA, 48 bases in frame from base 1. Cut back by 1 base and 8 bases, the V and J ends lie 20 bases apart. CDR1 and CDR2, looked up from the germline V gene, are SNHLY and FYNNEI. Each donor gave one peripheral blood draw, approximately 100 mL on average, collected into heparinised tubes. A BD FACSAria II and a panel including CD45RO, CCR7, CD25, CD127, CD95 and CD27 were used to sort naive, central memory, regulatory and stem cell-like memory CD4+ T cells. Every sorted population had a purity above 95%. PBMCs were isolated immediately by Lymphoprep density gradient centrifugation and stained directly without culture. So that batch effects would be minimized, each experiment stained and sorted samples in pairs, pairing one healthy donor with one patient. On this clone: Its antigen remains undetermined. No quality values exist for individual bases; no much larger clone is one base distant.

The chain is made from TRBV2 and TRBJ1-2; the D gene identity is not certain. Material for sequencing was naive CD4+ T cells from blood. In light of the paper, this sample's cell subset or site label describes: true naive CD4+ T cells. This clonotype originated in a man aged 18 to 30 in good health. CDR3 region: CASSEGLIGHASGYTF. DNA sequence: TGTGCCAGCAGTGAAGGGTTGATCGGCCATGCCTCGGGCTACACCTTC.